This T cell receptor beta chain is from a study of Ad26.COV2.S vaccination and SARS-CoV-2 variants. Treatment described: some 20 received Ad26.COV2.S at low or high dose, single or two shots; several received placebo; per-sample allocation not given. On day 63 after the first injection, vaccine and placebo recipients gave samples. The assay was immunoSEQ multiplex PCR, and TCRdb's table has in-frame clones only and misses some. The table has 500,000 or so clones, 87% seen once; the top ten hold over 10%. This clone was detected once. This specimen was peripheral blood, taken in a trial of Ad26.COV2.S vaccine versus placebo. The receptor was isolated from a person aged 18-65 years who received the Ad26.COV2.S COVID-19 vaccine or a placebo.

The DNA of the CDR3 is TGTGCCACCATAGGGACAGGGGGTATGCCGTTCTTC. Its protein is CATIGTGGMPFF. V and J are TRBV28 and TRBJ2-1; 11 nucleotides align to TRBD1. This CDR3 region has 12 residues. Germline CDR1 MDHEN, CDR2 SYDVKM. The J segment lost 15 bases and the V segment lost 10 bases, leaving 11 bases of the junction unmatched.